Each of the 6 T cell receptor beta chains below was sequenced from the same sample in a study of post-analysis software for immune sequencing data. Study-level results: TRBV5-6, TRBV5-1 and TRBV20-1 were among roughly 5 TRBV segments more frequent in patients than controls.

Unique-molecular-identifier-tagged TCR beta cDNA libraries were used. From the PCR reads, TCRdb called clonotypes with MiXCR, one entry per CDR3 protein. The profile covers roughly 180,000 distinct CDR3 sequences, with 30% appearing a single time and less than 1.6% taken by the ten largest. Their target antigens are unknown. The sample taken for sequencing was blood. The receptor set was obtained from a girl aged 10-17 years with multiple sclerosis.

This clonotype was seen at least ten times. The V gene is TRBV28, the J gene TRBJ2-1; 7 nucleotides agree with TRBD2. The ends lost 3 bases at V and 1 base at J; junction bases unmatched: 6. Germline assignment: CDR1 MDHEN and CDR2 SYDVKM. This CDR3 has 16 amino acids. CDR3 in amino acids: CASSFGGRASYNEQFF. CDR3 nucleotides: TGTGCCAGCAGTTTCGGAGGGAGGGCGTCCTACAATGAGCAGTTCTTC.

This clonotype appeared a few times. V and J are TRBV18 and TRBJ2-3, with a tentative D call TRBD1 (5 bases). This CDR3 is built from 14 residues. Trimming stripped 2 bases from V and 6 bases from J, with 12 bases between. In germline, CDR1 is KGHSH, CDR2 LQKENI. The CDR3 DNA follows: TGTGCCAGCTCACCAGGGGCCCCGGCGGATACGCAGTATTTT. Translating gives CASSPGAPADTQYF.

Many counts were recorded for this clonotype. The chain joins TRBV29-1 to TRBJ2-1, with D possibly matching TRBD2 (6 bases). The CDR3 extends over 9 amino acids. Germline lookup yields CDR1 SQVTM and CDR2 ANQGSEA. V was pared by 3 bases and J by 12 bases, with 6 bases between. CDR3 loop: CSVEEGQFF. DNA of the CDR3: TGCAGCGTTGAGGAGGGGCAGTTCTTC.

This clonotype was detected a few times. The chain uses TRBV5-1 and TRBJ2-2; TRBD1 matches 9 bases. Germline-derived CDR1 and CDR2 are SGHRS and YFSETQ. The CDR3 loop spans 14 amino acids. V was clipped by 4 bases and J by 7 bases; unmatched bases: 5. The CDR3 DNA follows: TGCGCCAGCAGCCGGGGACAGGGAAACGGGGAGCTGTTTTTT. Amino acid sequence: CASSRGQGNGELFF. The full variable domain, completed using reference TRBV5-1 and TRBJ2-2, is KAGVTQTPRYLIKTRGQQVTLSCSPISGHRSVSWYQQTPGQGLQFLFEYFSETQRNKGNFPGRFSGRQFSNSRSEMNVSTLELGDSALYLCASSRGQGNGELFFGEGSRLTVL.

CDR3 nucleotides: TGCAGTGCTAGCCCTAGCGGGAGTCTAAATGAGCAGTTCTTC. Translating it yields CSASPSGSLNEQFF. J is TRBJ2-1 and V is TRBV20-1, with 10 bases lining up with TRBD2. There are 14 residues in the CDR3. V lost 3 bases, J lost 7 bases, and 6 bases stayed unmatched. Germline V gene sequence: CDR1 DFQATT, CDR2 SNEGSKA (reference sequence).

This clonotype was seen repeatedly, ten times or more. V and J are TRBV11-1 and TRBJ2-1; 12 bases agree with TRBD2. Looked up from germline, CDR1 is SGHAT and CDR2 is FQDESV (reference sequence). CDR3 length: 17 amino acids. Unmatched junction bases numbered 9, after V lost 4 bases and J lost 5 bases. The CDR3 reads CASSSRLAGAYNNEQFF. The CDR3 region has the DNA TGTGCCAGCAGCTCCCGACTAGCGGGAGCGTATAACAATGAGCAGTTCTTC.